The next 30 T cell receptor beta chains were all read from a single sample in a study of CXCR3-negative and CXCR3-positive naive CD8 T cells. Each TRB cDNA library was prepared by 5' RACE (with UMI labels). TCRdb re-called the 5' RACE reads, yielding one record per CDR3 amino acid sequence without DNA. The sample table sets out about 130,000 distinct CDR3 sequences. Sample: naive CXCR3- CD8+ T cells from blood. Subset specified: CD45RO-CCR7+CD27+CD95- naive CD8+ T cells lacking CXCR3 (TNR3-). Source of these receptors: a human donor in good health. Some clones in this sample may be carry-over from other donors' samples.

The chain has TRBV29-1 and TRBJ1-1. Per germline, CDR1 SQVTM and CDR2 ANQGSEA. This CDR3 region has 13 residues. CDR3 loop: CSVELGWAREAFF.

V usage is TRBV7-3 and J usage is TRBJ2-1. There are 15 residues in the CDR3. Germline V gene sequence: CDR1 SGHTA, CDR2 FQGTGA. The CDR3 region is CASSPRGAPYNEQFF.

The chain couples TRBV12-3 or TRBV12-4 to TRBJ1-1; the TCRdb call, TRBD1, lacks DNA for checking. CDR3 length: 14 amino acids. The CDR3: CASSFGGGGAEAFF.

This sequence joins TRBV7-9 and TRBJ1-2; TCRdb's D call, TRBD1, is unchecked because there is no DNA. Germline CDR1 reads SEHNR; CDR2 reads FQNEAQ (reference sequence). The CDR3 sequence is 13 residues long. CDR3 loop: CASSDRSYYGYTF.

CDR3 in amino acids: CASSLSADREGQPQHF. The chain employs TRBV12-3 or TRBV12-4 and TRBJ1-5; TCRdb lists TRBD1, though no DNA is available to test this call. The CDR3 covers 16 residues.

V and J are TRBV29-1 and TRBJ2-1. CDR1 SQVTM and CDR2 ANQGSEA come from the germline V gene. The CDR3 runs to 14 residues. The CDR3 sequence: CSVASGGSYNEQFF.

V usage is TRBV28 and J usage is TRBJ2-7; TCRdb's D call, TRBD1, is unchecked because there is no DNA. Germline V gene data show CDR1 as MDHEN and CDR2 as SYDVKM. The length of the CDR3 is 13 residues. CDR3 loop: CASSGQGVGEQYF.

This chain connects TRBV6-6 to TRBJ2-3; the TRBD1 assignment by TCRdb is unverifiable without DNA. Germline CDR1 MNHNY, CDR2 SVGAGI (reference sequence). This CDR3 is built from 13 residues. CDR3: CTSRAQGADTQYF.

The chain carries TRBV4-1 and TRBJ1-5; the D gene TCRdb calls, TRBD1, cannot be checked with no DNA. This CDR3 is built from 14 residues. CDR1 and CDR2 from the germline V gene are MGHRA and YSYEKL. CDR3 loop: CASSHPTGYQPQHF.

The rearrangement joins TRBV7-6 to TRBJ2-7; TCRdb lists TRBD1, though no DNA is available to test this call. The CDR3 consists of 15 residues. Germline V CDR1 and CDR2: SGHVS, FNYEAQ. The CDR3 sequence is CASSSPGGPSYEQYF. Variable domain in full (rest from reference TRBV7-6 and TRBJ2-7): GAGVSQSPRYKVTKRGQDVALRCDPISGHVSLYWYRQALGQGPEFLTYFNYEAQQDKSGLPNDRFSAERPEGSISTLTIQRTEQRDSAMYRCASSSPGGPSYEQYFGPGTRLTVT.

The chain joins TRBV12-3 or TRBV12-4 to TRBJ2-7; TCRdb's D call of TRBD1 is untestable without DNA. The CDR3 covers 15 residues. The CDR3 is CASSFGQGLNYEQYF.

The chain combines TRBV12-3 or TRBV12-4 with TRBJ2-1; the D gene TCRdb calls, TRBD1, cannot be checked with no DNA. CDR3 length: 14 amino acids. The CDR3 here is CASSLAPGPTEQFF.

The V and J genes are TRBV29-1 and TRBJ2-3; with no DNA, the TCRdb D assignment of TRBD1 cannot be verified. Per germline, CDR1 SQVTM and CDR2 ANQGSEA. The CDR3 covers 15 residues. This CDR3 is CSVDDTGTRKDTQYF.

This chain uses TRBV6-5 with TRBJ2-3; TCRdb indicates TRBD1, and absent DNA this call remains unverified. The CDR3 is made up of 15 amino acids. Germline V gene data show CDR1 as MNHEY and CDR2 as SVGAGI. CDR3 sequence reads: CASRTGDLGTDTQYF.

This sequence joins TRBV29-1 and TRBJ2-5; the TCRdb call, TRBD2, lacks DNA for checking. CDR3 length: 13 amino acids. CDR1 and CDR2 from the germline V gene are SQVTM and ANQGSEA. CDR3 sequence reads: CSVESWREETQYF. The full variable domain, rest sourced from reference TRBV29-1 and TRBJ2-5, is SAVISQKPSRDICQRGTSLTIQCQVDSQVTMMFWYRQQPGQSLTLIATANQGSEATYESGFVIDKFPISRPNLTFSTLTVSNMSPEDSSIYLCSVESWREETQYFGPGTRLLVL.

The chain combines TRBV21-1 with TRBJ2-7; the TCRdb call, TRBD2, lacks DNA for checking. TRBV21-1 counts as a pseudogene. The CDR3 totals 20 residues. CDR3 sequence reads: CASSKDGSLAGGNVSYEQYF.

The V gene is TRBV20-1, the J gene TRBJ1-1; the TRBD1 assignment by TCRdb is unverifiable without DNA. CDR1 is DFQATT, CDR2 SNEGSKA, per germline (reference sequence). The CDR3 loop spans 14 amino acids. This CDR3 reads CSATPAGSNTEAFF.

The chain employs TRBV29-1 and TRBJ2-7; absent DNA, TCRdb's TRBD1 call cannot be checked. Germline V gene data show CDR1 as SQVTM and CDR2 as ANQGSEA. This CDR3 has 14 amino acids. The CDR3 is CSVADRGHPNEQYF.

The chain joins TRBV4-1 to TRBJ2-3; no DNA is available, so the TRBD1 call from TCRdb remains unchecked. The CDR3 covers 16 residues. Germline CDR1 reads MGHRA; CDR2 reads YSYEKL. CDR3 sequence reads: CASSQHRGATGDTQYF.

The chain is built from TRBV7-9 and TRBJ1-2; lacking DNA, the TRBD1 call made by TCRdb goes unchecked. Per germline, CDR1 SEHNR and CDR2 FQNEAQ (reference sequence). This CDR3 is 15 amino acids long. CDR3 protein: CASSLATTGLYGYTF. Combining the CDR3 with reference TRBV7-9 and TRBJ1-2 gives the whole variable domain DTGVSQNPRHKITKRGQNVTFRCDPISEHNRLYWYRQTLGQGPEFLTYFQNEAQLEKSRLLSDRFSAERPKGSFSTLEIQRTEQGDSAMYLCASSLATTGLYGYTFGSGTRLTVV.

V usage is TRBV7-9 and J usage is TRBJ2-7; absent DNA, TCRdb's TRBD1 call cannot be checked. The CDR3 contains 16 residues. Germline-derived CDR1 and CDR2 are SEHNR and FQNEAQ (reference sequence). The CDR3 is CASSRQTGGPSYEQYF.

This CDR3 reads CASSKAAGGIHPSYNSPLHF. The chain employs TRBV21-1 and TRBJ1-6; TCRdb calls TRBD1, which cannot be checked without DNA. TRBV21-1 is deemed a pseudogene. The CDR3 has 20 amino acids.

V usage is TRBV5-5 and J usage is TRBJ2-2; TCRdb's D gene call, TRBD1, goes unchecked for lack of DNA. Germline values: CDR1 SGHKS, CDR2 YYEKEE (reference sequence). CDR3 length: 13 residues. The CDR3 loop reads CASSLVAGAELFF.

This sequence joins TRBV28 and TRBJ2-1; TCRdb's D call, TRBD2, is unchecked because there is no DNA. Germline V gene sequence: CDR1 MDHEN, CDR2 SYDVKM. There are 20 residues in the CDR3. The CDR3 loop reads CASSSPPSLERADSYNEQFF. The whole variable domain, filled in from reference TRBV28 and TRBJ2-1, reads DVKVTQSSRYLVKRTGEKVFLECVQDMDHENMFWYRQDPGLGLRLIYFSYDVKMKEKGDIPEGYSVSREKKERFSLILESASTNQTSMYLCASSSPPSLERADSYNEQFFGPGTRLTVL.

The chain couples TRBV12-3 or TRBV12-4 to TRBJ2-7; TCRdb outputs TRBD2, but without DNA this stays unchecked. This CDR3 has 18 amino acids. This CDR3 reads CASSSSWTSVSVRDEQYF.

The chain links TRBV5-1 to TRBJ2-2; TCRdb designates TRBD2, a call that cannot be tested without DNA. CDR1 and CDR2 from the germline V gene are SGHRS and YFSETQ. The CDR3 sequence is 17 residues long. The CDR3: CASSSPSGEVNTGELFF.

The CDR3 sequence: CSVPTGGGEQYF. This rearrangement joins TRBV29-1 to TRBJ2-7; TCRdb proposes TRBD1, but this gene call is untestable without DNA. Germline V gene data show CDR1 as SQVTM and CDR2 as ANQGSEA. This CDR3 has 12 residues.

The chain has TRBV6-5 and TRBJ2-2. The CDR3 contains 14 residues. Germline assignment: CDR1 MNHEY and CDR2 SVGAGI. CDR3 in amino acids: CASSSILNTGELFF.

This rearrangement joins TRBV19 to TRBJ1-1; TCRdb reports TRBD1, a call that lacks DNA to check it against. The CDR3 is made up of 14 amino acids. In germline, CDR1 is LNHDA, CDR2 SQIVND (reference sequence). The CDR3 loop is CASTLDRFSAEAFF.

This sequence joins TRBV27 and TRBJ2-7; the TCRdb call, TRBD2, lacks DNA for checking. This CDR3 contains 15 residues. The germline gives CDR1 MNHEY, CDR2 SMNVEV (reference sequence). The CDR3 protein is CASRVAGGLSYEQNF.